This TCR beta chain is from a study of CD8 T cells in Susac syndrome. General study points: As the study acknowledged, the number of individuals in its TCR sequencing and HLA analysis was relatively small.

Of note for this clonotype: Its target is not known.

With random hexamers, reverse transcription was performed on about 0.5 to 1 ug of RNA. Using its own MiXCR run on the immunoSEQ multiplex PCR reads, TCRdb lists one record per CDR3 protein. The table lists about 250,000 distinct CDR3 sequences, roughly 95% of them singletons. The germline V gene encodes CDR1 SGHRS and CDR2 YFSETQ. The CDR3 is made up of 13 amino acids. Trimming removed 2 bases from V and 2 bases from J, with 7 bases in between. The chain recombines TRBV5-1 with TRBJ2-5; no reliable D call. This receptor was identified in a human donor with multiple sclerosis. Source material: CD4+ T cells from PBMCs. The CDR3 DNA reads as TGCGCCAGCAGCTTCAACTTGCAAGAGACCCAGTACTTC. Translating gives CASSFNLQETQYF.